These 10 T cell receptor beta chains originate from one sample sequenced in a study of blood T cells in healthy people across ages. A second PCR, run for roughly 7 to 11 cycles, used a sample-barcoded 5' primer plus a J-beta primer mix. TCRdb analysed the 5' RACE reads with MiXCR anew, one entry per CDR3 protein. The sample lists roughly 1,500,000 distinct CDR3 sequences, roughly 45% occurring once. Sequencing input: blood. The receptor source for this set is a woman aged 18-29 years in good health.

V usage is TRBV12-3 or TRBV12-4 and J usage is TRBJ2-5, with 9 bases aligning to TRBD2. The J segment lost 7 bases and the V segment lost 5 bases, leaving 5 bases of the junction unmatched. This CDR3 is built from 13 residues. For the CDR3, the DNA is TGTGCCAGCAGTGTGGGACTAGCAGGGACCCAGTACTTC. Translated, it gives CASSVGLAGTQYF.

The sample holds one count of this clonotype. A read error may produce the germline difference seen at one junction end. The chain carries TRBV4-1 and TRBJ1-1; weak D call: TRBD1 (5 bases). The CDR3 runs to 14 residues. Germline CDR1 and CDR2: MGHRA and YSYEKL. CDR3 DNA: TGCACCAGCAGCCGAATCGGGGTGGACACTGAATCTTTCTTT. Protein product: CTSSRIGVDTESFF.

There are a few counts of this clonotype. The gene calls are TRBV10-2 and TRBJ2-5; no definite D call. CDR3 length equals 14 residues. CDR1 and CDR2 (germline): WSHSY, SAAADI. Trimming took 3 bases from V and 5 from J, leaving 13 bases between them. The CDR3 bases are TGCGCCAGCAGTGACCCAGCGTACAAGGAGACCCAGTACTTC. Residues: CASSDPAYKETQYF.

The chain combines TRBV6-2 or TRBV6-3 with TRBJ2-2, with D hard to call. Germline V gene data show CDR1 as MNHEY and CDR2 as SVGEGT. Trimming pared 2 bases from V and 6 bases from J, leaving 7 bases between. CDR3 length: 13 residues. The DNA for the CDR3 is TGTGCCAGCAGTTACCCCAAATCCGGGGAGCTGTTTTTT. Protein sequence: CASSYPKSGELFF.

V is TRBV28 and J is TRBJ2-4; 8 bases map to TRBD1. Germline V gene data show CDR1 as MDHEN and CDR2 as SYDVKM. This CDR3 has 13 residues. J gave up 5 bases and V 6 bases, and 3 bases lay outside the gene matches. CDR3 in DNA: TGTGCCAGCAGACAGGGGGTACAAAACATTCAGTACTTC. Its protein product is CASRQGVQNIQYF.

This clonotype has a count of ten or more. The CDR3 loop reads CSARVGDNEQFF. In DNA, the CDR3 is TGCAGTGCTAGAGTCGGGGACAATGAGCAGTTCTTC. The chain uses TRBV20-1 and TRBJ2-1; maybe TRBD2 (5 bases). This CDR3 spans 12 amino acids. Germline V gene data show CDR1 as DFQATT and CDR2 as SNEGSKA (reference sequence). Deletions cut 1 base from V and 5 bases from J, with 6 bases between.

This clonotype was found many times. The gene calls are TRBV7-9 and TRBJ2-7; D gene unclear. With 2 bases removed from V and 5 bases from J, the gap between germline ends came to 4 bases. In germline, CDR1 is SEHNR, CDR2 FQNEAQ (reference sequence). The CDR3 consists of 11 residues. The CDR3 loop is CASSLINEQYF. The CDR3 coding sequence is TGTGCCAGCAGCTTAATCAACGAGCAGTACTTC.

The chain couples TRBV20-1 to TRBJ2-3, with D possibly TRBD2 on 7 matching bases. The CDR3 has 14 amino acids. The V end was cut by 2 bases, the J end by 4 bases, with 13 bases between. Germline-derived CDR1 and CDR2 are DFQATT and SNEGSKA (reference sequence). The CDR3 bases are TGCAGTGCTAGACTTGGCGGGGGCGCAGATACGCAGTATTTT. Translated, it gives CSARLGGGADTQYF.

This sequence joins TRBV2 and TRBJ1-1, with a tentative D call TRBD1 (5 bases). V lost 3 bases to trimming and J lost 2 bases, with 10 bases between them. The CDR3 runs to 14 residues. Germline CDR1 reads SNHLY; CDR2 reads FYNNEI. Here the CDR3 DNA reads TGTGCCAGCAGTGATTTGGGGGGAAACACTGAAGCTTTCTTT. Amino acid sequence: CASSDLGGNTEAFF.

This clonotype has more than one count but fewer than ten. The chain couples TRBV6-2 or TRBV6-3 to TRBJ1-2, with TRBD1 identical over 8 bases. Per germline, CDR1 MNHEY and CDR2 SVGEGT. The trim removed 8 bases at V and 3 bases at J, leaving 8 bases unmatched. The CDR3 is 14 residues long. CDR3 protein: CASLNQQGDYGYTF. Written as DNA, the CDR3 is TGTGCCAGCCTGAATCAACAGGGGGACTATGGCTACACCTTC.